This T cell receptor (beta chain) emerged from a study of blood T cells in healthy people across ages. Alongside a J-beta primer mix, a sample-barcoded 5' primer served in a second PCR lasting about 6 to 11 cycles. TCRdb used MiXCR to reprocess the 5' RACE reads, holding one entry per CDR3 protein. The table includes more than 800,000 distinct CDR3 sequences, around 30% detected once. Each sample used at least 7 million PBMCs. The extraction recovered at least 5.5 micrograms of total RNA per sample. Study conclusions and caveats: Conclusively comparing naive with antigen-experienced cells was impossible with unsorted PBMCs. As age increased, TCR beta diversity per million T cells fell in a roughly linear fashion.

This clonotype was counted many times. Its target is not known. V trimming: 2 bases; J trimming: 5 bases; junction bases outside the gene matches: 3. The CDR3 has 15 residues. Germline-derived CDR1 and CDR2 are MNHEY and SVGAGI. The sequence derives from a woman of 80 years or more in good health. This chain uses TRBV6-5 with TRBJ2-1, with TRBD2 identical over 10 bases. The sequencing sample was made of blood. CDR3 nucleotides: TGTGCCAGCAGTTACGGGACTAGCGTTAACAATGAGCAGTTCTTC. Its translation is CASSYGTSVNNEQFF.